Sequencing of this TCR beta chain was carried out in a study of T cells in Graves' hyperthyroidism and ophthalmopathy. Study-wide findings and caveats: Ophthalmopathy onset followed model prediction by a median about 6.5 months.

Patients aged 18 to 65 with hyperthyroidism were newly diagnosed, with duration under 2 months. Exclusion of a patient resulted from uncontrolled infection, other autoimmune disease, pregnancy or lactation. Each diagnosis was grounded in clinical symptoms, serum thyroxine and TRAb, thyroid ultrasound, and orbital computed tomography. On this clonotype itself: Its antigen is unidentified.

Germline CDR1 is SGDLS and CDR2 is YYNGEE. The CDR3 is made up of 15 amino acids. Trimming removed 0 bases from V and 0 bases from J, with 9 bases in between. Amplification of TCR beta CDR3 regions was performed using RNA transcripts as template. The HTBI set primed first-round TCR CDR3 RT-PCR. TCRdb fed the multiplex PCR reads into MiXCR, producing one record per CDR3 protein. The sample lists around 200,000 distinct CDR3 sequences, around 16% occurring once. The clonotype was recovered from a man aged 40-55 years with Graves' hyperthyroidism. Sequenced: blood. This chain joins TRBV9 and TRBJ1-1; possibly TRBD1 for D (6 bases). The CDR3 protein is CASSVGTEMNTEAFF. The CDR3 DNA follows: TGTGCCAGCAGCGTAGGGACAGAGATGAACACTGAAGCTTTCTTT.